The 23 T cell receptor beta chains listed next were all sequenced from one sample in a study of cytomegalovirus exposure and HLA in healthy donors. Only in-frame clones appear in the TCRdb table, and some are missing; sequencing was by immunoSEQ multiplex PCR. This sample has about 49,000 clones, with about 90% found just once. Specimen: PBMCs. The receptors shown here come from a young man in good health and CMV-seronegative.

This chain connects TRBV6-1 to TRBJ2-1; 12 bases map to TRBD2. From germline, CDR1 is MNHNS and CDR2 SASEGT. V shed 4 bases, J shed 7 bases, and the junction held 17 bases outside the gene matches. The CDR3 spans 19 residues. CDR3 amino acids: CASSGAGTRLAGVQNEQFF. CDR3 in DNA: TGTGCCAGCAGTGGGGCCGGGACACGACTAGCGGGAGTACAGAATGAGCAGTTCTTC.

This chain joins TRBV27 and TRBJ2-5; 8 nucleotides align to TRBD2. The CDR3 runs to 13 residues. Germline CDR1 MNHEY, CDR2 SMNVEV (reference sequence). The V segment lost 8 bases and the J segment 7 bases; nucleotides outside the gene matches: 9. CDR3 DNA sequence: TGTGCCAGCTCCTCCAGCGGGAGTGGGACCCAGTACTTC. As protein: CASSSSGSGTQYF.

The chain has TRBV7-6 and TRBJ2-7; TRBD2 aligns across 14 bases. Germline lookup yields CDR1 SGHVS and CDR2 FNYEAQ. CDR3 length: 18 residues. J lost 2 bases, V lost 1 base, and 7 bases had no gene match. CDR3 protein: CASSLEPPGLAGAYEQYF. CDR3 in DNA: TGTGCCAGCAGCTTAGAACCCCCGGGACTAGCGGGAGCCTACGAGCAGTACTTC.

CDR3 sequence (DNA): TGTGCCAGCAGCACCCGGAGTCATCCCTCAAGTGAGCAGTTCTTC. It codes for CASSTRSHPSSEQFF. This chain links TRBV7-8 with TRBJ2-1; D is undetermined. Trimming shortened V by 5 bases and J by 9 bases, and 20 bases separated the two germline ends. The CDR3 runs 15 residues. CDR1 is SGHVS and CDR2 is FQNEAQ in the germline V gene.

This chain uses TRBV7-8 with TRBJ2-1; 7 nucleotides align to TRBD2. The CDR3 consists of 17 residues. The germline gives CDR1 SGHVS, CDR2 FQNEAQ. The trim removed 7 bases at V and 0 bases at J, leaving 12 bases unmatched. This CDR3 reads CASTPTSAGASYNEQFF. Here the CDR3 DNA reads TGTGCCAGCACCCCGACTTCGGCGGGAGCCTCCTACAATGAGCAGTTCTTC.

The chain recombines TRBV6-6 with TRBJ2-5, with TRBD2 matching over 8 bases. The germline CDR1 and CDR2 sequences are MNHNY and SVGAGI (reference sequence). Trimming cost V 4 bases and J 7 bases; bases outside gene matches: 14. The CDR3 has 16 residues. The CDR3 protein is CASSSAGTRDRGTQYF. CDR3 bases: TGTGCCAGCAGTTCTGCCGGGACTAGGGACCGGGGGACCCAGTACTTC.

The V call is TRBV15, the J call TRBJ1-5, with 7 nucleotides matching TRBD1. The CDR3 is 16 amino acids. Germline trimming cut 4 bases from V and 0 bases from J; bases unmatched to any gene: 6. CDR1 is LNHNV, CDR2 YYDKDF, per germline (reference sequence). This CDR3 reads CATSTTGDHSNQPQHF. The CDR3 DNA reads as TGTGCCACCAGCACCACAGGGGACCATAGCAATCAGCCCCAGCATTTT.

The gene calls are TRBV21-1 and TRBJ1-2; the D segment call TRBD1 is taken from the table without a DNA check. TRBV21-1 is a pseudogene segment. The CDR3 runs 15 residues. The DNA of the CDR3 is TGTGCCAGCAGCAAAGGTAAAGGGGGCGTCCGTGGCTACACCTTC. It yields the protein CASSKGKGGVRGYTF.

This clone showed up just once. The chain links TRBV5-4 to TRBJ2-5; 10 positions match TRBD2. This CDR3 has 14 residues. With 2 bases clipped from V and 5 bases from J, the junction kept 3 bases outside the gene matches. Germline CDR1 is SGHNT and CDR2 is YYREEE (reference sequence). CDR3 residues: CASSFTTSGETQYF. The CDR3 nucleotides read TGTGCCAGCAGCTTCACGACTAGCGGGGAGACCCAGTACTTC.

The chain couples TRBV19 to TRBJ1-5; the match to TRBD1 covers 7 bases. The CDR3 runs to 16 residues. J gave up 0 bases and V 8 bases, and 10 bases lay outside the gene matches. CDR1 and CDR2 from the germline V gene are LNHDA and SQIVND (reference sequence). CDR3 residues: CASFQGVGYSNQPQHF. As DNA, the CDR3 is TGTGCCAGTTTCCAGGGGGTGGGTTATAGCAATCAGCCCCAGCATTTT. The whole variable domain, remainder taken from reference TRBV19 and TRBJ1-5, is DGGITQSPKYLFRKEGQNVTLSCEQNLNHDAMYWYRQDPGQGLRLIYYSQIVNDFQKGDIAEGYSVSREKKESFPLTVTSAQKNPTAFYLCASFQGVGYSNQPQHFGDGTRLSIL.

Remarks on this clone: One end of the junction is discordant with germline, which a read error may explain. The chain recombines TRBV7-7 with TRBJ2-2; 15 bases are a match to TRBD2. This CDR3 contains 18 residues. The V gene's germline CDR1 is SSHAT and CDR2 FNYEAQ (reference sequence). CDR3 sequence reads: CASSWGLAGGPNTGELFF. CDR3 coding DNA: TGTGCTAGCAGCTGGGGACTAGCGGGAGGACCCAACACCGGGGAGCTGTTTTTT.

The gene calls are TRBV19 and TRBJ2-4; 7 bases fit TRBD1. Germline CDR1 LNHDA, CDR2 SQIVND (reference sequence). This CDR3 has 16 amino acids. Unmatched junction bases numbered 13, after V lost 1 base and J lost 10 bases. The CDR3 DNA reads TGTGCCAGTAGTATAGGGTCGGACAGGCTTCAAGGGATTCAGTACTTC. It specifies CASSIGSDRLQGIQYF.

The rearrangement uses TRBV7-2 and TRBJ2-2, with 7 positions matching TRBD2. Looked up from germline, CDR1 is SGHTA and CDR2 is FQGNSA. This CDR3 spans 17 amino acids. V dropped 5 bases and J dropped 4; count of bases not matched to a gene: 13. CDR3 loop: CASSRTLAGVGTGELFF. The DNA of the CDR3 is TGTGCCAGCAGCCGCACCCTGGCGGGAGTAGGCACCGGGGAGCTGTTTTTT.

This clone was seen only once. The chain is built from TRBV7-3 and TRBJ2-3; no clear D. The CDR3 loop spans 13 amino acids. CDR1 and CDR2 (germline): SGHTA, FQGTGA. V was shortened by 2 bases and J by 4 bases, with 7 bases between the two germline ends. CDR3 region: CASSLLIADTQYF. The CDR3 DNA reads TGTGCCAGCAGCTTATTAATAGCAGATACGCAGTATTTT.

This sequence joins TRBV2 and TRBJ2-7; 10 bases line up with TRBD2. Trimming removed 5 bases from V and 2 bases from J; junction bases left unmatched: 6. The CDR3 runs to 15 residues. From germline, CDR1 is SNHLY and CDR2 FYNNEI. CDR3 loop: CASSPEREGPYEQYF. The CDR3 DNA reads TGTGCCAGCAGTCCCGAGCGGGAGGGCCCCTACGAGCAGTACTTC. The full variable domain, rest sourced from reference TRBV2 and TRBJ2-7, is EPEVTQTPSHQVTQMGQEVILRCVPISNHLYFYWYRQILGQKVEFLVSFYNNEISEKSEIFDDQFSVERPDGSNFTLKIRSTKLEDSAMYFCASSPEREGPYEQYFGPGTRLTVT.

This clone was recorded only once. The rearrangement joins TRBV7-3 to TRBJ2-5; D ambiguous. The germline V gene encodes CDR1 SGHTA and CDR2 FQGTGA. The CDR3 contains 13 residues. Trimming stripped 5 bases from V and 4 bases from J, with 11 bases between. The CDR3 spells CASSRSNGETQYF. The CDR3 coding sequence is TGTGCCAGCAGCCGAAGTAACGGAGAGACCCAGTACTTC.

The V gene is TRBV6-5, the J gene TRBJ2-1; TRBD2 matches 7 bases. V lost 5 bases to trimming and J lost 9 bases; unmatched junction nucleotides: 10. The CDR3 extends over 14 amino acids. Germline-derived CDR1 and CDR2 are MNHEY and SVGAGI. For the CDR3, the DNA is TGTGCCAGCAGTCGAATCGGGGAGGGAGCTGAGCAGTTCTTC. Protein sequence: CASSRIGEGAEQFF.

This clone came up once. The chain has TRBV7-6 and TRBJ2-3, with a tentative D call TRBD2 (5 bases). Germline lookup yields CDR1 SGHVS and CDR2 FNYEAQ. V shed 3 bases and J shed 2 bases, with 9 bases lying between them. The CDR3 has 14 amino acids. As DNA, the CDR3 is TGTGCCAGCAGCTTGGGTGACTACACAGATACGCAGTATTTT. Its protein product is CASSLGDYTDTQYF.

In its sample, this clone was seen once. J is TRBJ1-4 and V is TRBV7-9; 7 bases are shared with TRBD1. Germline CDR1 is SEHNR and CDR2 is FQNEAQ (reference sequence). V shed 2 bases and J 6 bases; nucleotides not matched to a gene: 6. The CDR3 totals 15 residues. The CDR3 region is CASSLLGQDDEKLFF. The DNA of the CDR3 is TGTGCCAGCAGCTTACTAGGACAGGATGATGAAAAACTGTTTTTT.

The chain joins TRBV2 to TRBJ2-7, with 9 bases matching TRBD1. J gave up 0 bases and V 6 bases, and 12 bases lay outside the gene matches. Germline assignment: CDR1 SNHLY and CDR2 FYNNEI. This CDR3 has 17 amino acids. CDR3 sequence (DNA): TGTGCCAGCAGCGACCGGGACAGGGTTACCCCCTCCTACGAGCAGTACTTC. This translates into CASSDRDRVTPSYEQYF.

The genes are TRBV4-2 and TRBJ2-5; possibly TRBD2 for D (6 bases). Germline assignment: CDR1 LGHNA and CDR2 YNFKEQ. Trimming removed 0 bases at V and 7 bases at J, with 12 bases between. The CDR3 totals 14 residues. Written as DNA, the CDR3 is TGTGCCAGCAGCCAAGACCTGGGACTTCGGACCCAGTACTTC. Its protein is CASSQDLGLRTQYF.

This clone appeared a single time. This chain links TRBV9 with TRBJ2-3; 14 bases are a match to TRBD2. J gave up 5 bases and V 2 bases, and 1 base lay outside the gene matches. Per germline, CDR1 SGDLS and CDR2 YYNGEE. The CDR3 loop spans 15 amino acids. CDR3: CASSVGTSGRDTQYF. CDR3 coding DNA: TGTGCCAGCAGCGTCGGGACTAGCGGGAGAGATACGCAGTATTTT.

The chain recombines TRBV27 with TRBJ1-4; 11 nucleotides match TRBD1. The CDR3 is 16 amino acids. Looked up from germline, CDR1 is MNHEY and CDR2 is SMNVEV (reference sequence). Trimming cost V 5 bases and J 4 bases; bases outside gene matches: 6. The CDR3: CASSAGQGAFNEKLFF. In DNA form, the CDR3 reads TGTGCCAGCAGTGCAGGACAGGGGGCTTTTAATGAAAAACTGTTTTTT.